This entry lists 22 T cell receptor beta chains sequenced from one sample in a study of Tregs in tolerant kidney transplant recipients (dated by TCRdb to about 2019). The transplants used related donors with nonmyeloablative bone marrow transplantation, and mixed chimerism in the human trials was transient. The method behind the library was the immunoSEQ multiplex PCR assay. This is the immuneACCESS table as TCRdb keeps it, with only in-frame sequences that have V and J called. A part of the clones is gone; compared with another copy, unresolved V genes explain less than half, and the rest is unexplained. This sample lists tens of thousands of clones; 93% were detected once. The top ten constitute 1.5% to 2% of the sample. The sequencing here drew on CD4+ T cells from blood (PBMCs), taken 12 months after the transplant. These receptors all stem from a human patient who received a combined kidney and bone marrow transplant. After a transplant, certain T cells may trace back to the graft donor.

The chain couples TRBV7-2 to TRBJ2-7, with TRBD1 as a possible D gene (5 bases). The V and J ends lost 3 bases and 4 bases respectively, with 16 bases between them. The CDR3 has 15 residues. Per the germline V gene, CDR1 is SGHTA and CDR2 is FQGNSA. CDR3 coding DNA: TGTGCCAGCAGCTTCGGTGGGGCGGACCTTTACGAGCAGTACTTC. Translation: CASSFGGADLYEQYF.

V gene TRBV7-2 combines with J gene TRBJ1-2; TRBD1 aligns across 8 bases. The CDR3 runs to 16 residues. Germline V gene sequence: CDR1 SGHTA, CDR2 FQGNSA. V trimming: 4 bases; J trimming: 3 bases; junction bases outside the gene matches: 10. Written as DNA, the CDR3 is TGTGCCAGCAGCTACCAAAAGGGACAGGCCTACTATGGCTACACCTTC. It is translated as CASSYQKGQAYYGYTF.

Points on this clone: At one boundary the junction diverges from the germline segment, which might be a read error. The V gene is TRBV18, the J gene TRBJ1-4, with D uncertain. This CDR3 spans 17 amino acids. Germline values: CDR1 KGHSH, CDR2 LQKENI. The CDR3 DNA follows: TGTGCCAGCTCACCGAATCCCCCCCAGAACCGTTATGAAACACTGTTTTTT. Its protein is CASSPNPPQNRYETLFF.

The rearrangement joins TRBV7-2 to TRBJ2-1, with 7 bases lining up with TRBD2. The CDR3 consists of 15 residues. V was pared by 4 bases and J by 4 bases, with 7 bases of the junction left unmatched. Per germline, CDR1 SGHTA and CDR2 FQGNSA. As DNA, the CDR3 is TGTGCCAGCAGCTCTGAGCGGGGAGCTTACAATGAGCAGTTCTTC. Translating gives CASSSERGAYNEQFF.

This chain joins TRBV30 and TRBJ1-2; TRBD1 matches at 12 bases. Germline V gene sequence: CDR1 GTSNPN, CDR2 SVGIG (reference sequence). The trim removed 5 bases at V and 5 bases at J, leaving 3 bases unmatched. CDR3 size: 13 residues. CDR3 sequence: CAWGTGGRYGYTF. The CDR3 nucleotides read TGTGCCTGGGGGACAGGGGGCCGATATGGCTACACCTTC.

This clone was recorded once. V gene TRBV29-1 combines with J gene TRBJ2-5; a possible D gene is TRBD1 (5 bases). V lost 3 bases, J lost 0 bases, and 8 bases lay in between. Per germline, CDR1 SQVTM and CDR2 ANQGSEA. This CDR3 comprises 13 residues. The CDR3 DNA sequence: TGCAGCGTTGAGGGCAGGGACCAAGAGACCCAGTACTTC. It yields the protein CSVEGRDQETQYF. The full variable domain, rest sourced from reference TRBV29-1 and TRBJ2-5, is SAVISQKPSRDICQRGTSLTIQCQVDSQVTMMFWYRQQPGQSLTLIATANQGSEATYESGFVIDKFPISRPNLTFSTLTVSNMSPEDSSIYLCSVEGRDQETQYFGPGTRLLVL.

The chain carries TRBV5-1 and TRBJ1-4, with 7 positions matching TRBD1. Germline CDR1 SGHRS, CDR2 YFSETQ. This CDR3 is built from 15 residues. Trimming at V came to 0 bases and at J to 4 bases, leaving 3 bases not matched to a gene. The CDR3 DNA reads TGCGCCAGCAGCTTGGCCGGGACAGATAATGAAAAACTGTTTTTT. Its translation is CASSLAGTDNEKLFF.

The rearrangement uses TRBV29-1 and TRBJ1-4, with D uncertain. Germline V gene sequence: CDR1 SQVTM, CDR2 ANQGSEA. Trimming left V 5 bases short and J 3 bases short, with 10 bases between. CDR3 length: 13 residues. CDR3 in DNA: TGCAGCGTTAGCTCTCAGGCTAATGAAAAACTGTTTTTT. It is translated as CSVSSQANEKLFF. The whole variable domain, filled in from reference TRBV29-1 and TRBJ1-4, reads SAVISQKPSRDICQRGTSLTIQCQVDSQVTMMFWYRQQPGQSLTLIATANQGSEATYESGFVIDKFPISRPNLTFSTLTVSNMSPEDSSIYLCSVSSQANEKLFFGSGTQLSVL.

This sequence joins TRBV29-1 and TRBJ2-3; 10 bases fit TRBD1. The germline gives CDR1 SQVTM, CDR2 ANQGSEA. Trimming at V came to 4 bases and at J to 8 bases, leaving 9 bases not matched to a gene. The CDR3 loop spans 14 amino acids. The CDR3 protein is CSVAGTGAAGTQYF. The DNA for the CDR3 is TGCAGCGTTGCCGGGACAGGGGCGGCAGGTACGCAGTATTTT.

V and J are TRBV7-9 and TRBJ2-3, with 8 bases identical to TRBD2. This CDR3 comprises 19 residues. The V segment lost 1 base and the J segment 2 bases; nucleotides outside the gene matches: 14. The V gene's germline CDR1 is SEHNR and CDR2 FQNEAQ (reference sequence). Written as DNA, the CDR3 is TGTGCCAGCAGCTTAGGGCAGGACTTGTGGCGGGGGGACACAGATACGCAGTATTTT. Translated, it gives CASSLGQDLWRGDTDTQYF.

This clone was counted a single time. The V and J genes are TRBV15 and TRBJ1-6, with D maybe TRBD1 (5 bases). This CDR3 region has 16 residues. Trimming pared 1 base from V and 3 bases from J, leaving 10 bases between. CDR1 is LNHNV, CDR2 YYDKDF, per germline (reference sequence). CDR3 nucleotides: TGTGCCACCAGCAGAGCCCGGGGGATCTATAATTCACCCCTCCACTTT. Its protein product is CATSRARGIYNSPLHF.

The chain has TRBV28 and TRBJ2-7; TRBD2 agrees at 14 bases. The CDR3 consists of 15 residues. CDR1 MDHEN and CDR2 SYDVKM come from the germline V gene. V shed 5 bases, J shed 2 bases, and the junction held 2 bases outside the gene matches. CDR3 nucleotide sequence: TGTGCCAGCAGTCCGGGACTAGCGGGGGCCTACGAGCAGTACTTC. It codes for CASSPGLAGAYEQYF.

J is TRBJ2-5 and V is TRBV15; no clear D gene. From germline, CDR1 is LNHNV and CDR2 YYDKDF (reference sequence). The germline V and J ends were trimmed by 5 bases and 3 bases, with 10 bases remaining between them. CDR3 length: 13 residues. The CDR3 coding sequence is TGTGCCACCAGCGGTCTAAGAGAAGAGACCCAGTACTTC. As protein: CATSGLREETQYF.

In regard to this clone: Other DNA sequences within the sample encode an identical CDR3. The CDR3 region has the DNA TGTGCCAGCAGCTTAGCTATGAACACTGAAGCTTTCTTT. This encodes CASSLAMNTEAFF. The genes are TRBV7-8 and TRBJ1-1; no clear D. Trimming shortened V by 0 bases and J by 0 bases, and 2 bases separated the two germline ends. There are 13 residues in the CDR3. The germline CDR1 and CDR2 sequences are SGHVS and FQNEAQ.

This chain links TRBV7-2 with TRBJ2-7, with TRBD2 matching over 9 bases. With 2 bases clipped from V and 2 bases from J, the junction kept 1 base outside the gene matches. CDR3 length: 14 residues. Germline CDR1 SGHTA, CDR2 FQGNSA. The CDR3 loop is CASSLPSGTYEQYF. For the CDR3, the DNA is TGTGCCAGCAGCTTACCTAGCGGGACCTACGAGCAGTACTTC. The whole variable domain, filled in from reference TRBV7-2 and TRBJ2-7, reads GAGVSQSPSNKVTEKGKDVELRCDPISGHTALYWYRQSLGQGLEFLIYFQGNSAPDKSGLPSDRFSAERTGGSVSTLTIQRTQQEDSAVYLCASSLPSGTYEQYFGPGTRLTVT.

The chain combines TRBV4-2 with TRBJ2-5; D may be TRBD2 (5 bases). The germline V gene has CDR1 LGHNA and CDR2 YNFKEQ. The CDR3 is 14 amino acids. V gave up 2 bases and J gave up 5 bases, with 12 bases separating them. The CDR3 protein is CASSQFGVRETQYF. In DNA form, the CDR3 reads TGTGCCAGCAGCCAATTCGGGGTGAGGGAGACCCAGTACTTC.

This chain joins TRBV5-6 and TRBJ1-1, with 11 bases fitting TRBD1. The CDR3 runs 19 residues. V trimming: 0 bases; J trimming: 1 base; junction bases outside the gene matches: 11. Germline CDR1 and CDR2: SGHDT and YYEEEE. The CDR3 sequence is CASSLAFSGTGGGNTEAFF. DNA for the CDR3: TGTGCCAGCAGCTTGGCGTTTTCCGGGACAGGGGGAGGGAACACTGAAGCTTTCTTT.

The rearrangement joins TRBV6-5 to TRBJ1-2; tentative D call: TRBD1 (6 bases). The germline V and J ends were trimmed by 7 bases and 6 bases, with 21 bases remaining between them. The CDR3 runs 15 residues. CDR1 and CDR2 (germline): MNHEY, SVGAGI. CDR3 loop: CASTTVRGAFHGYTF. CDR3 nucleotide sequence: TGTGCCAGCACGACTGTGCGGGGGGCTTTTCATGGCTACACCTTC.

The CDR3 bases are TGTGCCACAACCGACTATGGCCGGGAGCAGTACTTC. Protein sequence: CATTDYGREQYF. This chain joins TRBV6-1 and TRBJ2-7, with D maybe TRBD2 (5 bases). V gave up 10 bases and J gave up 7 bases, with 17 bases separating them. CDR3 length: 12 residues. CDR1 MNHNS and CDR2 SASEGT come from the germline V gene.

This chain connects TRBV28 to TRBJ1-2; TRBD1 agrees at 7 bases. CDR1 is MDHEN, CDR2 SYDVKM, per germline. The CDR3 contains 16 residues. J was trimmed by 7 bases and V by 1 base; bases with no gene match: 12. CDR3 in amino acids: CASSLYSQTGFSGYTF. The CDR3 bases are TGTGCCAGCAGTTTATACTCCCAGACAGGGTTTAGTGGCTACACCTTC.

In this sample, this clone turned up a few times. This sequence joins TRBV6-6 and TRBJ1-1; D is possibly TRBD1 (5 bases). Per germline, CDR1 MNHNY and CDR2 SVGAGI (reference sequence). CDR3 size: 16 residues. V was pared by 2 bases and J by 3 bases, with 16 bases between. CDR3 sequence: CASSYDLSGGDTEAFF. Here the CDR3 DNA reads TGTGCCAGCAGTTACGACTTGTCGGGGGGGGACACTGAAGCTTTCTTT.

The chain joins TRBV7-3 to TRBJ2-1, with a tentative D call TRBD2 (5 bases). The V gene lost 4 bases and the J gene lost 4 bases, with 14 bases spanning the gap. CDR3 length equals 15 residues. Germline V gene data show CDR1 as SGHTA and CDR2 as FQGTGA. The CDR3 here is CASSSSGGHYNEQFF. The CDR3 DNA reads TGTGCCAGCAGCTCCAGCGGCGGGCATTACAATGAGCAGTTCTTC. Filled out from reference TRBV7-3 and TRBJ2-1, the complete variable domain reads GAGVSQTPSNKVTEKGKYVELRCDPISGHTALYWYRQSLGQGPEFLIYFQGTGAADDSGLPNDRFFAVRPEGSVSTLKIQRTERGDSAVYLCASSSSGGHYNEQFFGPGTRLTVL.